This passage covers 25 T cell receptor beta chains from one sample sequenced in a study of blood T cell repertoires in COVID-19. Only in-frame clones appear in the TCRdb table, and some are missing; sequencing was by immunoSEQ multiplex PCR. The sample has 45,000 or so clones, about 87% seen once. Specimen: peripheral blood. The receptor source for this set is a middle-aged man with COVID-19, enrolled during active disease.

The J gene is TRBJ2-5, the V gene TRBV9; 7 bases are a match to TRBD1. CDR3 length equals 14 residues. Looked up from germline, CDR1 is SGDLS and CDR2 is YYNGEE. Unmatched junction bases numbered 4, after V lost 2 bases and J lost 3 bases. The CDR3 region has the DNA TGTGCCAGCAGCGTCGAGGGGGCCGAAGAGACCCAGTACTTC. Its translation: CASSVEGAEETQYF.

This chain connects TRBV11-3 to TRBJ2-7; no reliable D call. V lost 1 base, J lost 4 bases, and 5 bases lay in between. From germline, CDR1 is SGHNT and CDR2 YENEEA. The CDR3 is 12 amino acids. CDR3 sequence reads: CASSLALYEQYF. The CDR3 region has the DNA TGTGCCAGCAGCTTAGCTCTTTACGAGCAGTACTTC.

This clone was counted only a few times. The chain combines TRBV4-1 with TRBJ1-3; D might be TRBD1 (6 bases). Germline CDR1 reads MGHRA; CDR2 reads YSYEKL. The V end lost 3 bases, the J end lost 2 bases, and 8 bases lay between the germline ends. The CDR3 runs 14 residues. The CDR3 coding sequence is TGCGCCAGCAGCCAGACAGGAACTGGAAACACCATATATTTT. Its translation is CASSQTGTGNTIYF.

The J gene is TRBJ1-5, the V gene TRBV19, with D uncertain. Germline-derived CDR1 and CDR2 are LNHDA and SQIVND (reference sequence). The CDR3 consists of 15 residues. The V and J ends lost 5 bases and 3 bases respectively, with 14 bases between them. The CDR3 DNA is TGTGCCAGTAGTCTGACCCGGGAGATCAATCAGCCCCAGCATTTT. Protein: CASSLTREINQPQHF.

V and J are TRBV4-1 and TRBJ1-3; D is unclear. The V gene's germline CDR1 is MGHRA and CDR2 YSYEKL. V lost 4 bases to trimming and J lost 0 bases, with 19 bases between them. The CDR3 spans 18 residues. The CDR3 sequence is CASSREPSVSTSGNTIYF. CDR3 bases: TGCGCCAGCAGCCGGGAGCCAAGCGTTTCCACCTCTGGAAACACCATATATTTT.

This rearrangement joins TRBV19 to TRBJ2-3; 8 bases fit TRBD2. The ends lost 7 bases at V and 0 bases at J; junction bases unmatched: 3. Germline-derived CDR1 and CDR2 are LNHDA and SQIVND (reference sequence). The CDR3 covers 14 residues. Here the CDR3 reads CASKVAGSTDTQYF. In DNA, the CDR3 is TGTGCCAGTAAGGTAGCGGGGAGCACAGATACGCAGTATTTT.

This rearrangement joins TRBV3-1 (or the pseudogene TRBV3-2) to TRBJ1-2, with 11 bases aligning to TRBD1. After removal of 6 bases from V and 7 bases from J, the junction contained 10 bases not matched to a gene. The CDR3 spans 15 residues. Germline loops: CDR1 LGHDT, CDR2 YNNKEL (reference sequence). The DNA of the CDR3 is TGTGCCAGCAGTCCTCTCCCCGGGACAGGGGGTGGCTACACCTTC. It is translated as CASSPLPGTGGGYTF.

The chain employs TRBV7-9 and TRBJ2-1; 8 nucleotides line up with TRBD2. The V and J ends lost 0 bases and 6 bases, in that order; junction bases with no gene match: 7. Germline CDR1 reads SEHNR; CDR2 reads FQNEAQ (reference sequence). CDR3 length: 16 amino acids. This chain's CDR3 is CASSLAAGGAGNEQFF. In nucleotides, the CDR3 is TGTGCCAGCAGCTTAGCTGCGGGAGGAGCCGGCAATGAGCAGTTCTTC.

The CDR3 coding sequence is TGTGCCAGCAGCCTCGACAGGCCGTCCTACGAGCAGTACTTC. Amino acid sequence: CASSLDRPSYEQYF. The rearrangement uses TRBV7-9 and TRBJ2-7; a possible D gene is TRBD1 (6 bases). The CDR3 is made up of 14 amino acids. Trimming took off 5 bases at V and 1 base at J, with 12 bases between the two ends. Germline CDR1 SEHNR, CDR2 FQNEAQ (reference sequence).

This chain links TRBV3-1 (or the pseudogene TRBV3-2) with TRBJ2-4, with D perhaps TRBD2 (5 bases). V dropped 0 bases and J dropped 14 bases, with 20 bases sitting between them. The CDR3 consists of 15 residues. The germline V gene has CDR1 LGHDT and CDR2 YNNKEL (reference sequence). The CDR3 DNA reads TGTGCCAGCAGCCAAGATGGGAATAGTTGGGAGCATAAGTACTTC. It translates to CASSQDGNSWEHKYF.

This clone was seen only once. The chain recombines TRBV4-1 with TRBJ2-5, with D possibly being TRBD1 (6 bases). Germline CDR1 and CDR2: MGHRA and YSYEKL. Deletions cut 3 bases from V and 3 bases from J, with 26 bases between. The CDR3 loop spans 19 amino acids. The CDR3 reads CASSQERGGWETAKETQYF. Here the CDR3 DNA reads TGCGCCAGCAGCCAGGAGAGAGGGGGTTGGGAGACAGCTAAAGAGACCCAGTACTTC.

This clone was detected only once. The chain carries TRBV12-3 or TRBV12-4 and TRBJ2-7; TRBD1 matches 8 bases. The ends lost 5 bases at V and 4 bases at J; junction bases unmatched: 4. CDR3 size: 13 residues. The CDR3 DNA is TGTGCCAGCAGTAGACAGGGGTGGTACGAGCAGTACTTC. It yields the protein CASSRQGWYEQYF.

The chain joins TRBV14 to TRBJ2-5; the match to TRBD2 covers 7 bases. J lost 4 bases, V lost 1 base, and 12 bases had no gene match. CDR3 length: 17 amino acids. Germline V gene lookup returns CDR1 SGHDN and CDR2 FVKESK. CDR3 sequence reads: CASSQGVGLAAGETQYF. CDR3 sequence (DNA): TGTGCCAGCAGCCAAGGAGTTGGGCTAGCGGCGGGAGAGACCCAGTACTTC.

This clone was seen only once. The chain carries TRBV5-5 and TRBJ2-1; 8 bases map to TRBD1. Looked up from germline, CDR1 is SGHKS and CDR2 is YYEKEE (reference sequence). The V segment lost 4 bases and the J segment 7 bases; nucleotides outside the gene matches: 7. This CDR3 is 14 amino acids long. CDR3 loop: CASSKDRGWNEQFF. In DNA form, the CDR3 reads TGTGCCAGCAGCAAAGACAGGGGTTGGAATGAGCAGTTCTTC.

The chain is built from TRBV7-9 and TRBJ2-7; 9 bases agree with TRBD1. The germline V gene encodes CDR1 SEHNR and CDR2 FQNEAQ (reference sequence). There are 15 residues in the CDR3. V shed 1 base and J 5 bases; nucleotides not matched to a gene: 6. CDR3 region: CASSLEGTGGHEQYF. Here the CDR3 DNA reads TGTGCCAGCAGCTTAGAGGGCACAGGGGGCCACGAGCAGTACTTC. The full variable domain, with the rest looked up from reference TRBV7-9 and TRBJ2-7, is DTGVSQNPRHKITKRGQNVTFRCDPISEHNRLYWYRQTLGQGPEFLTYFQNEAQLEKSRLLSDRFSAERPKGSFSTLEIQRTEQGDSAMYLCASSLEGTGGHEQYFGPGTRLTVT.

The rearrangement joins TRBV2 to TRBJ1-2, with no clear D. Germline CDR1 SNHLY, CDR2 FYNNEI. Between the trimmed V and J ends, which lost 9 bases and 3 bases, there was a span of 11 bases. This CDR3 has 12 residues. CDR3 amino acids: CASWAWDYGYTF. CDR3 DNA: TGTGCCAGTTGGGCGTGGGACTATGGCTACACCTTC.

The V and J genes are TRBV25-1 and TRBJ2-7; TRBD2 is a possible D gene (5 bases). Germline V gene sequence: CDR1 MGHDK, CDR2 SYGVNS. The CDR3 sequence is 15 residues long. V was cut by 1 base and J by 2 bases, with 12 bases left in between. The CDR3 is CASSESGLLPYEQYF. DNA for the CDR3: TGTGCCAGCAGTGAATCTGGACTCTTGCCCTACGAGCAGTACTTC.

The rearrangement uses TRBV5-6 and TRBJ2-3; 9 nucleotides line up with TRBD1. This CDR3 is 15 amino acids long. Losses at the gene ends were 4 bases for V and 2 bases for J; bases not matched to a gene: 5. Germline lookup yields CDR1 SGHDT and CDR2 YYEEEE. The CDR3 coding sequence is TGTGCCAGCAGCGTGGACAGGGGCTACACAGATACGCAGTATTTT. Amino acid sequence: CASSVDRGYTDTQYF. Full variable domain (missing parts from reference TRBV5-6 and TRBJ2-3): DAGVTQSPTHLIKTRGQQVTLRCSPKSGHDTVSWYQQALGQGPQFIFQYYEEEERQRGNFPDRFSGHQFPNYSSELNVNALLLGDSALYLCASSVDRGYTDTQYFGPGTRLTVL.

The chain links TRBV5-6 to TRBJ2-5, with D tentatively TRBD1 (6 bases). The V and J ends lost 4 bases and 2 bases respectively, with 9 bases between them. The CDR3 sequence is 13 residues long. Germline V lookup: CDR1 SGHDT, CDR2 YYEEEE. This chain's CDR3 is CASSPGHQETQYF. CDR3 DNA: TGTGCCAGCAGCCCGGGACATCAAGAGACCCAGTACTTC.

This clone has only one observation. The chain carries TRBV6-6 and TRBJ1-1, with 7 bases fitting TRBD1. The V gene's germline CDR1 is MNHNY and CDR2 SVGAGI (reference sequence). The V and J ends lost 2 bases and 4 bases, in that order; junction bases with no gene match: 4. CDR3 length equals 14 residues. CDR3 amino acids: CASSYRGQGTEAFF. CDR3 in DNA: TGTGCCAGCAGTTACAGGGGGCAGGGCACTGAAGCTTTCTTT.

The chain has TRBV5-1 and TRBJ2-3, with D possibly matching TRBD2 (5 bases). The CDR3 is made up of 15 amino acids. V shed 0 bases and J shed 2 bases, with 10 bases lying between them. Germline V CDR1 and CDR2: SGHRS, YFSETQ. CDR3 sequence: CASSLGRGSTDTQYF. The DNA for the CDR3 is TGCGCCAGCAGCTTGGGACGGGGTTCCACAGATACGCAGTATTTT.

The V and J genes are TRBV24-1 and TRBJ2-1; D may be TRBD2 (5 bases). Trimming cost V 0 bases and J 9 bases, with 11 bases left between them. The V gene's germline CDR1 is KGHDR and CDR2 SFDVKD. This CDR3 spans 14 amino acids. CDR3 nucleotide sequence: TGTGCCACCAGTGATTTGTTAGCAGGAGGTGAGCAGTTCTTC. Encoded protein: CATSDLLAGGEQFF.

This clone was counted a single time. The gene calls are TRBV11-1 and TRBJ1-6; a weak D match, TRBD1 (5 bases). Trimming took 2 bases from V and 6 from J, leaving 14 bases between them. The CDR3 totals 16 residues. Germline loops: CDR1 SGHAT, CDR2 FQDESV (reference sequence). As DNA, the CDR3 is TGTGCCAGCAGCTTATCGCGGGGGAATGGTAATTCACCCCTCCACTTT. As protein: CASSLSRGNGNSPLHF.

The chain uses TRBV2 and TRBJ2-5; 12 nucleotides agree with TRBD2. CDR1 SNHLY and CDR2 FYNNEI come from the germline V gene. CDR3 size: 14 residues. The V segment lost 3 bases and the J segment 5 bases; nucleotides outside the gene matches: 1. CDR3 DNA: TGTGCCAGCAGTGAGGGACTAGCGGGTGAGACCCAGTACTTC. Its translation: CASSEGLAGETQYF.

J is TRBJ2-4 and V is TRBV19, with TRBD1 identical over 7 bases. The CDR3 runs 14 residues. Germline V lookup: CDR1 LNHDA, CDR2 SQIVND (reference sequence). V lost 6 bases, J lost 6 bases, and 8 bases stayed unmatched. CDR3 nucleotides: TGTGCCAGTAGGACTAACAGGGGTCGAAACATTCAGTACTTC. This codes for CASRTNRGRNIQYF.